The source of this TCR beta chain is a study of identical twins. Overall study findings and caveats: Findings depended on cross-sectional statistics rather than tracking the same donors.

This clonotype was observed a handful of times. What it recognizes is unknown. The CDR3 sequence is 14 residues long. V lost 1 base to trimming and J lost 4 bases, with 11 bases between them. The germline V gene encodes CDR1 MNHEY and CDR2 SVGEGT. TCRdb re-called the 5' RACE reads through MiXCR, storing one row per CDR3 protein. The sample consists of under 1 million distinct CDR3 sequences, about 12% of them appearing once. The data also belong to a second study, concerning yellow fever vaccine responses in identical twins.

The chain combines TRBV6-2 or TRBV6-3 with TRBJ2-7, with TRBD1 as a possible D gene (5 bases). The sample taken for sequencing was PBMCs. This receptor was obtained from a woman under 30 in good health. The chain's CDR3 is CASSYYDSDYEQYF. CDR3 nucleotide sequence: TGTGCCAGCAGTTACTACGACAGCGATTACGAGCAGTACTTC.